This TCR beta chain appears in the sequencing data of a study of cytomegalovirus exposure and HLA in healthy donors. Overall study: Unique TCR beta sequences numbering some 120 million came from about 180 million T cells in an earlier analysis. The study's findings and limits: Using the classifier, cytomegalovirus status was reportedly diagnosed with high specificity and sensitivity. The CMV antigen specificity of a few CMV-associated chains was confirmed through in vitro analysis. TCR beta V- and J-gene trimming was later associated with a missense DCLRE1C variant.

PCR primers comprised 60 Vbeta and 13 Jbeta primers. Here immunoSEQ multiplex PCR was the method, and the copy in TCRdb shows in-frame clones only, minus some. Of around 200,000 clones detected, approximately 75% appear once; the ten largest clones hold over 4%. About this clone: Its matching antigen is unknown.

CDR3 length: 15 residues. CDR1 ENHRY and CDR2 SYGVKD come from the germline V gene. V was clipped by 7 bases and J by 3 bases; unmatched bases: 9. The clonotype was recovered from a man aged 25-45 years in good health and CMV-seropositive. The sequenced sample was PBMCs. The chain carries TRBV10-3 and TRBJ1-2, with 9 nucleotides matching TRBD1. As DNA, the CDR3 is TGTGCCATCAAACCAACAGGGGGCCGAGACTATGGCTACACCTTC. This gives the protein CAIKPTGGRDYGYTF.